This is a list of T cell receptor beta chains from one sample in a study of regulatory T cells in long-lasting Graves disease. MiXCR, applied by TCRdb to the multiplex PCR reads, yields one record per CDR3 protein. The profile shows 680,000 or so distinct CDR3 sequences, roughly 15% of them singletons. These data were likewise used in another study, on T cells in Graves' hyperthyroidism and ophthalmopathy.

Specimen: peripheral blood mononuclear cells (PBMCs), collected at new diagnosis, from a patient treated with antithyroid drugs. The source is a woman in her twenties or thirties with Graves disease. The conserved cysteine and the conserved F or W are not part of the CDR3 here.

v_call cdr3_aa
TRBV28 ASSLTRTSGEQF
TRBV20-1 SAREYSQETQY
TRBV5-5 ASSPTGSVEQY
TRBV4-1 ASSQVGLDTQY
TRBV9 ASSVEGAPGGSYNEQF
TRBV2 ASRQKNEQF
TRBV2 ASSDPGANGETQY
TRBV7-2 ASSPLRGDTQY
TRBV15 VVADSNTGELF
TRBV5-1 ASSGITGTDTQY
TRBV30 AWSVLGLNEKLF
TRBV3-1 ASSQEGSLLGGYT
TRBV19 ASIPGQGVWNEQF
TRBV20-1 SARTTSQSYEQY
TRBV5-1 ASSLEGGAYGYT
TRBV13 ASSFESHNEQF
TRBV27 ASSLAGTSTYYGYT
TRBV20-1 TVASRTDTQY
TRBV7-6 ASSTGQGLSGNTIY
TRBV6-5 ASSDSDPSLDTQY
TRBV20-1 SAGPYNYRGPGSSYNEQF
TRBV3-1 ASSQEGTEQF
TRBV28 ASSRPGGQGAYSNQPQH
TRBV2 ASRETGAGGEQF
TRBV2 ASTYFEGTGELF
TRBV5-6 ASSLSMTLALVNEQF
TRBV4-1 ASSQDGIGGGYEQY
TRBV18 ASSLYEVSGTEPKPQH
TRBV6-2/TRBV6-3 ASRGRREAPSYEQY
TRBV19 ATGRTGSTDTQY